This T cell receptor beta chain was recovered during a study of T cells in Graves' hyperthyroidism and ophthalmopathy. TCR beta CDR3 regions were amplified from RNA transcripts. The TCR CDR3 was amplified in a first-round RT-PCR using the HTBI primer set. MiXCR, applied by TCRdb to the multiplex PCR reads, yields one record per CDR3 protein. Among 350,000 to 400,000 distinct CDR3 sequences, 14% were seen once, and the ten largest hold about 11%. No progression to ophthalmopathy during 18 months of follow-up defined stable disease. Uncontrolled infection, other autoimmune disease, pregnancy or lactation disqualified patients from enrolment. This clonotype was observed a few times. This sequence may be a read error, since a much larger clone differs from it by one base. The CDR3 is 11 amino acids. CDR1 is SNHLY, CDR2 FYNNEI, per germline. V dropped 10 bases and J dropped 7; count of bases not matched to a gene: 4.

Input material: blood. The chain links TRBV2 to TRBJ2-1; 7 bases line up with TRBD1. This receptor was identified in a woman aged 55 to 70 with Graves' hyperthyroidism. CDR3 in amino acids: CAKGAENEQFF. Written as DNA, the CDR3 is TGTGCCAAGGGGGCGGAAAATGAGCAGTTCTTC.